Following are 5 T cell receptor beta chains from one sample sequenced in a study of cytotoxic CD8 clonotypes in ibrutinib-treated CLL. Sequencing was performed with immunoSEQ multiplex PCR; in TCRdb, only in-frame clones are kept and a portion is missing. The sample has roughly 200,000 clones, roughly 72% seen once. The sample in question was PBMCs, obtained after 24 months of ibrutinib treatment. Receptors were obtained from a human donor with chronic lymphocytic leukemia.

CDR3 nucleotides: TGTGCCAGCAGTTCCCCCCGGGCCCTGAACACTGAAGCTTTCTTT. Translation: CASSSPRALNTEAFF. The chain employs TRBV6-5 and TRBJ1-1; no clear D gene. The CDR3 loop spans 15 amino acids. Germline V gene data show CDR1 as MNHEY and CDR2 as SVGAGI. Trimming took 4 bases from V and 0 from J, leaving 12 bases between them.

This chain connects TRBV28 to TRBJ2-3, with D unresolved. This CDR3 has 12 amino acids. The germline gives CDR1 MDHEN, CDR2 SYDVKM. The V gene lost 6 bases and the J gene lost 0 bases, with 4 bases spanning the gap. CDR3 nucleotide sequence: TGTGCCAGCAGGGTTAGCACAGATACGCAGTATTTT. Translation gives CASRVSTDTQYF.

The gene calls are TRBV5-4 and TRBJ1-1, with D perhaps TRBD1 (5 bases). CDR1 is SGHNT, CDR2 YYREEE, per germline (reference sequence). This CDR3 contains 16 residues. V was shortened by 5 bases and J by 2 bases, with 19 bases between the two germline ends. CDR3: CASSQGTPLPNTEAFF. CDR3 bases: TGTGCCAGCAGTCAAGGGACCCCCTTGCCCAACACTGAAGCTTTCTTT. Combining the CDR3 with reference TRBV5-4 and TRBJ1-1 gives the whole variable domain ETGVTQSPTHLIKTRGQQVTLRCSSQSGHNTVSWYQQALGQGPQFIFQYYREEENGRGNFPPRFSGLQFPNYSSELNVNALELDDSALYLCASSQGTPLPNTEAFFGQGTRLTVV.

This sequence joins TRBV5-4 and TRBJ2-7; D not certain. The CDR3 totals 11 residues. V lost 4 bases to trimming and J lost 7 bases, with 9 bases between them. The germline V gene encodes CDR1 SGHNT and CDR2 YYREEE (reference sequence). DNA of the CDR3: TGTGCCAGCAGCCATGGGTGGGAGCAGTACTTC. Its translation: CASSHGWEQYF.

CDR3 bases: TGTGCCACCAGCAGGACTAGCGGGTCGAGTTCCTACGAGCAGTACTTC. Translating it yields CATSRTSGSSSYEQYF. This rearrangement joins TRBV15 to TRBJ2-7; 10 positions match TRBD2. The CDR3 covers 16 residues. V shed 3 bases and J 1 base; nucleotides not matched to a gene: 6. CDR1 is LNHNV and CDR2 is YYDKDF in the germline V gene (reference sequence).